The clone carrying this T cell receptor beta chain was recorded many times. The data derive from a study of tumor-infiltrating lymphocytes in primary liver carcinoma. As for the study in general: Donors had hepatocellular carcinoma or combined HCC and intrahepatic cholangiocarcinoma.

The study co-extracted DNA and RNA from 20-30 mg of unsorted bulk tissue. Using a constant-region primer together with ProtoScript II reverse transcriptase, TCR beta cDNA was made from 500 to 650 ng of total RNA. Slightly modified ARM-PCR, run as three nested multiplex PCR rounds, produced the TCR beta libraries. TCRdb analysed the multiplex PCR reads with MiXCR anew, one entry per CDR3 protein. The profile shows more than 100,000 distinct CDR3 sequences, about two thirds of them singletons. The clonotype comes from a woman aged 55-69 years with primary liver carcinoma and hepatitis B virus infection. The sequenced material came from tumor-adjacent normal liver tissue.

The CDR3 sequence: CASSPPWGRAGAKNIQYF. The CDR3 bases are TGTGCCAGCAGTCCCCCCTGGGGGAGGGCCGGGGCCAAAAACATTCAGTACTTC. The chain couples TRBV28 to TRBJ2-4; 7 nucleotides align to TRBD2. V shed 5 bases, J shed 1 base, and the junction held 14 bases outside the gene matches. The germline CDR1 and CDR2 sequences are MDHEN and SYDVKM. CDR3 length: 18 amino acids.